This T cell receptor (beta chain) appears in the sequencing data of a study of T cells and Merkel cell carcinoma outcomes. Broader study findings: Merkel cell carcinoma outcomes were reportedly predicted by repertoire and T-cell density.

The CDR3 covers 17 residues. Per germline, CDR1 SGHRS and CDR2 YFSETQ. Details on this clone: The antigen is unknown. The germline gene is not matched at one end of the junction; a read error may be the cause.

TCRdb's copy holds only in-frame clones and misses some; the assay was immunoSEQ multiplex PCR. The table has under 15,000 clones, nearly 97% seen once. Source material: tumor tissue from Merkel cell carcinoma. This rearrangement joins TRBV5-1 to TRBJ2-3; 13 bases line up with TRBD2. The TCR comes from a human donor with Merkel cell carcinoma. The CDR3 here is CASSQGLAGSSTNTQYF. CDR3 nucleotides: TGCGCCAGCAGCCAGGGACTAGCGGGATCTAGCACAAATACGCAGTATTTT.